The 18 T cell receptor beta chains below were found in one sample sequenced in a study of Ad26.COV2.S vaccination and SARS-CoV-2 variants. TCRdb's copy holds only in-frame clones and misses some; the assay was immunoSEQ multiplex PCR. This sample has around 400,000 clones; about nine tenths occur once, and the top ten carry around 1.8%. Treatment described: around 19 received Ad26.COV2.S at low or high dose, single or two shots; about five received placebo; per-sample allocation not given. Sampling was performed 63 days after the first vaccine or placebo injection. The input for sequencing was peripheral blood, taken in a trial of Ad26.COV2.S vaccine versus placebo. Receptors originate from a person between 18 and 59 years old who received the Ad26.COV2.S COVID-19 vaccine or a placebo.

The chain is built from TRBV28 and TRBJ2-1; 7 bases agree with TRBD1. The CDR3 is 18 residues long. The J segment lost 2 bases and the V segment lost 5 bases, leaving 15 bases of the junction unmatched. Germline V gene data show CDR1 as MDHEN and CDR2 as SYDVKM. The CDR3 spells CASSQHRQGRSPYNEQFF. In nucleotides, the CDR3 is TGTGCCAGCAGTCAACATAGACAGGGTCGGAGCCCCTACAATGAGCAGTTCTTC. The whole variable domain, remainder taken from reference TRBV28 and TRBJ2-1, is DVKVTQSSRYLVKRTGEKVFLECVQDMDHENMFWYRQDPGLGLRLIYFSYDVKMKEKGDIPEGYSVSREKKERFSLILESASTNQTSMYLCASSQHRQGRSPYNEQFFGPGTRLTVL.

This chain joins TRBV29-1 and TRBJ2-1; D may be TRBD2 (5 bases). Trimming took 4 bases from V and 3 from J, leaving 13 bases between them. The length of the CDR3 is 14 residues. Germline V gene data show CDR1 as SQVTM and CDR2 as ANQGSEA. CDR3: CSVVDLRVYNEQFF. The CDR3 coding sequence is TGCAGCGTTGTAGACTTGCGGGTCTACAATGAGCAGTTCTTC.

The chain's CDR3 is CASSLRGAAVTDTQYF. As DNA, the CDR3 is TGTGCCAGCAGCCTGAGGGGGGCGGCCGTCACAGATACGCAGTATTTT. The rearrangement uses TRBV5-4 and TRBJ2-3; D possibly uses TRBD1 or TRBD2 (6 bases each). Trimming stripped 4 bases from V and 2 bases from J, with 17 bases between. The length of the CDR3 is 16 residues. In germline, CDR1 is SGHNT, CDR2 YYREEE (reference sequence). The full variable domain, completed using reference TRBV5-4 and TRBJ2-3, is ETGVTQSPTHLIKTRGQQVTLRCSSQSGHNTVSWYQQALGQGPQFIFQYYREEENGRGNFPPRFSGLQFPNYSSELNVNALELDDSALYLCASSLRGAAVTDTQYFGPGTRLTVL.

The V gene is TRBV28, the J gene TRBJ1-2, with a weak D call TRBD1 (5 bases). Looked up from germline, CDR1 is MDHEN and CDR2 is SYDVKM. This CDR3 region has 16 residues. V lost 4 bases, J lost 4 bases, and 19 bases lay in between. As DNA, the CDR3 is TGTGCCAGCAGTTATGGGGGGGGACTTTCGAGCTATGGCTACACCTTC. Its protein is CASSYGGGLSSYGYTF.

The chain combines TRBV7-8 with TRBJ2-1, with 9 bases identical to TRBD2. V dropped 8 bases and J dropped 6; count of bases not matched to a gene: 11. This CDR3 is 15 amino acids long. CDR1 and CDR2 from the germline V gene are SGHVS and FQNEAQ. CDR3 DNA: TGTGCCAGCGCCCCTGATAGCGGGAGAGGCAATGAGCAGTTCTTC. It is translated as CASAPDSGRGNEQFF.

The genes are TRBV30 and TRBJ2-3; no clear D gene. Trimming removed 3 bases from V and 6 bases from J, with 7 bases in between. Looked up from germline, CDR1 is GTSNPN and CDR2 is SVGIG (reference sequence). The CDR3 sequence is 11 residues long. The CDR3 protein is CAWRQADTQYF. The CDR3 DNA follows: TGTGCCTGGAGGCAGGCTGATACGCAGTATTTT.

The rearrangement uses TRBV9 and TRBJ2-3; D may be TRBD1 (5 bases). Germline CDR1 reads SGDLS; CDR2 reads YYNGEE. V lost 4 bases and J lost 0, with 12 bases in between. This CDR3 spans 15 amino acids. CDR3 loop: CASSQGASSTDTQYF. Here the CDR3 DNA reads TGTGCCAGCAGCCAAGGGGCCTCTAGCACAGATACGCAGTATTTT.

The rearrangement links TRBV6-1 to TRBJ2-1; a weak D match, TRBD2 (6 bases). CDR1 is MNHNS and CDR2 is SASEGT in the germline V gene. The CDR3 extends over 15 amino acids. V lost 2 bases and J 4 bases, leaving 12 bases between the germline ends. As DNA, the CDR3 is TGTGCCAGCAGTGAAAGACTAGTCCCTTACAATGAGCAGTTCTTC. Residues: CASSERLVPYNEQFF.

The chain has TRBV3-1 (or the pseudogene TRBV3-2) and TRBJ1-5; D remains ambiguous. The CDR3 length is 14 residues. Trimming removed 4 bases at V and 0 bases at J, with 7 bases between. Germline loops: CDR1 LGHDT, CDR2 YNNKEL (reference sequence). The chain's CDR3 is CASSLGFSNQPQHF. The CDR3 DNA sequence: TGTGCCAGCAGCCTTGGTTTTAGCAATCAGCCCCAGCATTTT.

J is TRBJ1-2 and V is TRBV24-1; tentative D call: TRBD1 (6 bases). CDR1 is KGHDR, CDR2 SFDVKD, per germline. Trimming stripped 2 bases from V and 5 bases from J, with 8 bases between. There are 13 residues in the CDR3. The CDR3 here is CATSDSGQYGYTF. The CDR3 DNA follows: TGTGCCACCAGTGATTCAGGACAGTATGGCTACACCTTC.

V is TRBV7-9 and J is TRBJ2-7, with D possibly being TRBD1 or TRBD2 (5 bases each). The CDR3 sequence is 15 residues long. Germline assignment: CDR1 SEHNR and CDR2 FQNEAQ (reference sequence). V was trimmed by 2 bases and J by 0 bases, leaving 11 bases between them. CDR3 loop: CASSLHGANSYEQYF. The CDR3 coding sequence is TGTGCCAGCAGCTTACACGGGGCAAACTCCTACGAGCAGTACTTC.

This clone turned up a few times. The chain combines TRBV3-1 (or the pseudogene TRBV3-2) with TRBJ2-1; TRBD2 agrees at 12 bases. The CDR3 has 15 residues. V lost 3 bases to trimming and J lost 9 bases; unmatched junction nucleotides: 6. Germline V gene sequence: CDR1 LGHDT, CDR2 YNNKEL (reference sequence). DNA of the CDR3: TGTGCCAGCAGCCACACTAGCGGGAGGTTTAGTGAGCAGTTCTTC. Protein sequence: CASSHTSGRFSEQFF.

This clone was observed once. Additional DNA sequences in this sample encode the identical CDR3. The J gene is TRBJ1-1, the V gene TRBV6-2 or TRBV6-3; 7 bases are a match to TRBD1. With V trimmed by 2 bases and J by 0 bases, 3 bases remained unmatched. The CDR3 spans 15 residues. The germline CDR1 and CDR2 sequences are MNHEY and SVGEGT. The CDR3 nucleotides are TGTGCCAGCAGTTACAGGGGGCTCATGAACACTGAAGCTTTCTTT. It encodes CASSYRGLMNTEAFF.

The chain is built from TRBV11-2 and TRBJ1-1, with D uncertain. Germline CDR1 is SGHAT and CDR2 is FQNNGV. The V and J ends lost 0 bases and 5 bases respectively, with 10 bases between them. CDR3 size: 14 residues. This CDR3 reads CASSLEGDATEAFF. DNA for the CDR3: TGTGCCAGCAGCTTAGAGGGAGATGCGACTGAAGCTTTCTTT.

The V gene is TRBV6-2 or TRBV6-3, the J gene TRBJ2-7; TRBD2 matches 7 bases. The trim removed 4 bases at V and 5 bases at J, leaving 17 bases unmatched. The CDR3 is 17 residues long. CDR1 and CDR2 from the germline V gene are MNHEY and SVGEGT. The CDR3 coding sequence is TGTGCCAGCAGTTCGTGGGCCGGGGGGAGGGCCTACCACGAGCAGTACTTC. Translated, it gives CASSSWAGGRAYHEQYF.

The chain recombines TRBV28 with TRBJ2-1; 15 nucleotides line up with TRBD2. Germline loops: CDR1 MDHEN, CDR2 SYDVKM. The CDR3 runs to 16 residues. Trimming cost V 2 bases and J 4 bases; bases outside gene matches: 0. DNA for the CDR3: TGTGCCAGCAGTTTAGGACTAGCGGGAGGGTACAATGAGCAGTTCTTC. Amino acids: CASSLGLAGGYNEQFF. Complete variable domain (other parts from reference TRBV28 and TRBJ2-1): DVKVTQSSRYLVKRTGEKVFLECVQDMDHENMFWYRQDPGLGLRLIYFSYDVKMKEKGDIPEGYSVSREKKERFSLILESASTNQTSMYLCASSLGLAGGYNEQFFGPGTRLTVL.

This chain links TRBV5-1 with TRBJ2-2; D gene ambiguous. Looked up from germline, CDR1 is SGHRS and CDR2 is YFSETQ. The CDR3 is 14 residues long. The V gene lost 7 bases and the J gene lost 3 bases, with 13 bases spanning the gap. The CDR3 here is CASAKGEDTGELFF. Here the CDR3 DNA reads TGCGCCAGCGCGAAGGGCGAGGACACCGGGGAGCTGTTTTTT.

The chain couples TRBV5-1 to TRBJ1-5; perhaps TRBD1 as D (5 bases). V was trimmed by 0 bases and J by 4 bases, leaving 11 bases between them. There are 15 residues in the CDR3. Germline V lookup: CDR1 SGHRS, CDR2 YFSETQ. The CDR3 here is CASSLGDRQNQPQHF. The DNA for the CDR3 is TGCGCCAGCAGCTTGGGTGACAGACAAAATCAGCCCCAGCATTTT.